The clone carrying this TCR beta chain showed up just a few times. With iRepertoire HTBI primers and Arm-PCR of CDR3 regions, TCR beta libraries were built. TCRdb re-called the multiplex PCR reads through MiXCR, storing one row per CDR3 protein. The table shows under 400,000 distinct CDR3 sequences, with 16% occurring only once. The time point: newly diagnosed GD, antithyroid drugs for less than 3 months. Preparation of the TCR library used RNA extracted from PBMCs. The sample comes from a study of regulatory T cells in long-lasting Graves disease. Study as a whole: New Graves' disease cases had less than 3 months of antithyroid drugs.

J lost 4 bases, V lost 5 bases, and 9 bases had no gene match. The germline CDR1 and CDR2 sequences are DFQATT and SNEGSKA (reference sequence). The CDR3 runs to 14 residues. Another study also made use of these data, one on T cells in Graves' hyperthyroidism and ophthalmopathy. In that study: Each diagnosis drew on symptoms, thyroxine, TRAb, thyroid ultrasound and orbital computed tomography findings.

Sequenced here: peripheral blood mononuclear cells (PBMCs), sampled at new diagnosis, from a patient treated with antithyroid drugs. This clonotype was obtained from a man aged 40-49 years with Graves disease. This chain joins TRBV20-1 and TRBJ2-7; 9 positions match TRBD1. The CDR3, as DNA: TGCAGTGCTCGGTTCGGGACAGGGCTTTACGAGCAGTACTTC. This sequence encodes CSARFGTGLYEQYF.